These T cell receptor beta chains were read from a single sample in a study of blood T cell repertoires in COVID-19. Assay used: immunoSEQ multiplex PCR; TCRdb lists only in-frame clones, some missing. This sample has 130,000 to 150,000 clones, with more than 60% found just once. The sample consisted of peripheral blood. The source is a woman aged 60 to 75 with acute or convalescent COVID-19. The CDR3 runs from the conserved cysteine through the conserved F or W.

j_gene | v_gene | CDR3aa
TRBJ1-3 | TRBV2 | CASSELRVFLSGNTIYF
TRBJ2-1 | TRBV24-1 | CATSGFQGADNEQFF
TRBJ2-7 | TRBV5-1 | CASSPGQTYEQYF
TRBJ1-3 | TRBV5-1 | CASREGLGNTIYF
TRBJ1-1 | TRBV29-1 | CSAQSGRGNTEAFF
TRBJ2-7 | TRBV5-1 | CASSFTSEGSYEQYF
TRBJ2-1 | TRBV28 | CASSTRDSSSYNEQFF
TRBJ2-5 | TRBV5-1 | CASSFGTGLGETQYF
TRBJ2-7 | TRBV29-1 | CSVEGSGHPYEQYF
TRBJ1-1 | TRBV7-9 | CASSLRTGLITEAFF
TRBJ2-1 | TRBV30 | CAWSVWSSSYNEQFF
TRBJ2-3 | TRBV9 | CASSSSGRAIDTQYF
TRBJ1-2 | TRBV3-1/TRBV3-2 | CASSQELRGLGYTF
TRBJ2-7 | TRBV30 | CALIPTGPSYEQYF
TRBJ2-7 | TRBV4-2 | CASSPRTGGGYEQYF
TRBJ1-6 | TRBV5-6 | CASSFGTGDSPLHF
TRBJ1-4 | TRBV5-4 | CASSLKVTDREKLFF
TRBJ1-1 | TRBV18 | CASSPGTLNTEAFF
TRBJ2-2 | TRBV7-2 | CASSQRTSNTGELFF
TRBJ1-6 | TRBV10-3 | CAISDTGTRNSPLHF
TRBJ1-3 | TRBV5-5 | CASSLDLQTIYF
TRBJ2-1 | TRBV5-1 | CASSLAGWNNEQFF
TRBJ2-1 | TRBV12-3/TRBV12-4 | CASSFAAGYEQFF
TRBJ1-6 | TRBV9 | CASSVGQGFTSPLHF
TRBJ2-2 | TRBV19 | CASSIVGGTGELFF
TRBJ2-1 | TRBV27 | CASSKTLLAGGRGSQFF
TRBJ1-1 | TRBV5-8 | CASRFRGTEAFF
TRBJ1-2 | TRBV9 | CASSRGTANNYGYTF
TRBJ2-7 | TRBV3-1/TRBV3-2 | CASSRTGTGMTYEQYF
TRBJ1-3 | TRBV2 | CASSPGQFSGNTIYF
TRBJ2-7 | TRBV28 | CASSQPYRETYEQYF
TRBJ2-1 | TRBV7-9 | CASRHRDRAYNEQFF
TRBJ1-3 | TRBV7-2 | CASSLGQTGNTIYF
TRBJ2-7 | TRBV15 | CATSRGGIGYEQYF
TRBJ2-3 | TRBV11-2 | CASSFLASTDTQYF
TRBJ2-1 | TRBV9 | CASSVALAGAFYNEQFF
TRBJ1-5 | TRBV7-9 | CASSIDRDSNQPQHF
TRBJ2-1 | TRBV27 | CASSLSFGTPNNEQFF
TRBJ2-7 | TRBV7-2 | CASSLVGGLAGPYEQYF
TRBJ1-5 | TRBV6-5 | CASSPGTGRFQPQHF
TRBJ2-7 | TRBV6-1 | CASSEGSLAGGPYEQYF
TRBJ2-5 | TRBV7-3 | CASSYTGEETQYF
TRBJ2-2 | TRBV5-1 | CASCTEATGELFF
TRBJ1-6 | TRBV5-1 | CASSPTAGQGNSPLHF
TRBJ2-3 | TRBV28 | CASSFGTGGTDTQYF
TRBJ2-5 | TRBV5-4 | CASRGQLQETQYF
TRBJ2-1 | TRBV7-5 | CARSTLTGGSYNEQFF